This T cell receptor beta chain comes out of a study of blood T cell repertoires in COVID-19 (dated by TCRdb to between 2020 and 2021). With respect to the entire study: Samples covering the acute and convalescent phases of COVID-19 were provided by collaborators in the United States, Italy and Spain. The repertoires were released in a freely available public database intended as a resource for research on the immune response to SARS-CoV-2. Where available, HLA class I and class II types were obtained from metadata supplied by the sample provider rather than from assay-based typing. Deeply sampled blood TCRbeta repertoires from subjects exposed to, actively infected with, or recovered from COVID-19 were included in the dataset. Samples were obtained from the ongoing ImmuneRACE study (first 160 participants) and from roughly 1,300 subjects provided by 6 global collaborators. The prospective study material was composed of cDNA or gDNA derived from T cells, B-cell-depleted T cells, or PBMCs. Sample metadata almost always included a de-identified subject ID, COVID-19 status, age in years and sex. What the study reported, not specific to this receptor: The amount of clinical and demographic metadata varied by source and participant and was provided uncurated.

Turning to this clone: Its antigen has not been determined. No per-base quality is available; no much larger clone lies one base away.

The collaborating institutions used their own protocols to collect whole blood in K2EDTA tubes. For TCRbeta analysis, collaborator samples were shipped as frozen whole blood, as isolated PBMCs, or as DNA extracted from either sample type. TCRbeta CDR3 regions were amplified from genomic DNA by means of the immunoSEQ Assay, a bias-controlled multiplex PCR. On the authors' methods: The number of nucleated cells in each sample was estimated by amplification of reference gene primers within the assay. Sequence reads were collapsed and filtered to measure the absolute abundance of every unique TCRbeta CDR3 rearrangement. For each sample, productive Simpson clonality was calculated by taking the square root of Simpson's diversity index across productive rearrangements. Drawn from immuneACCESS, this table holds only the in-frame rearrangements with V and J called that TCRdb kept. Clones are partly lost; checked studies trace under half to an unresolved V gene and leave the rest unexplained. V and J calls plus clone size are reproduced from that table; the DNA served to infer D and trimming. The sample table shows roughly 110,000 clones, and roughly nine tenths are seen once. Approximately 5% of the sample is taken by the ten largest.

Looking up the germline V gene (reference sequence) yields CDR1 MNHEY and CDR2 SMNVEV. Ends trimmed: V by 6 bases, J by 6 bases; bases unmatched to a gene: 7. The CDR3 measures 15 amino acids from cysteine to phenylalanine. Only CDR3 DNA remains: 45 bases, in frame from the first base. Sample: peripheral blood. The sequence links TRBV27 to TRBJ1-5; TRBD1 aligns with 11 central bases. This sequence was found in a man in his forties with active or convalescent COVID-19. The DNA is as follows: TGTGCCAGCAGCCCCGGGACAGGGGGACTTCAGCCCCAGCATTTT. Its protein reads: CASSPGTGGLQPQHF.